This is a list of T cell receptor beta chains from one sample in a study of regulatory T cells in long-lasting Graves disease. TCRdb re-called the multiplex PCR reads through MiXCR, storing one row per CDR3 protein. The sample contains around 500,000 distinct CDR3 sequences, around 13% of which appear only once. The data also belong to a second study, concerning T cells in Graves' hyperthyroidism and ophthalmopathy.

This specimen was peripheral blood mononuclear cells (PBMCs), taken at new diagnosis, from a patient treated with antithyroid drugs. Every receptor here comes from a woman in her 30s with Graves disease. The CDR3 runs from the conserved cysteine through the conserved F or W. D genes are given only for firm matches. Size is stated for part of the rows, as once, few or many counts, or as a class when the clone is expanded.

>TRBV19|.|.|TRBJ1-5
TGTGCCAGTAGTCTCCTAGCGAATCAGCCCCAGCATTTT
CASSLLANQPQHF
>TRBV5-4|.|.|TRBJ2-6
TGTGCCAGCAACTCGCAGAGTGGGGCCAACGTCCTGACTTTC
CASNSQSGANVLTF
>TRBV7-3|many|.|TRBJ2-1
TGTGCCAGCAGCTTACTGGCGGGCCCTTACAATGAGCAGTTCTTC
CASSLLAGPYNEQFF
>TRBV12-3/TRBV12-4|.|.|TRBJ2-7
TGTGCCAGCAGTTTCCAGGGGAGAGTATACGAGCAGTACTTC
CASSFQGRVYEQYF
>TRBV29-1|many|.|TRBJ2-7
TGCAGCGTTGCGCAGGGGAGACTCTACGAGCAGTACTTC
CSVAQGRLYEQYF
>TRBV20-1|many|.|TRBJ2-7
TGCAGTGCTAGAGATATAGGGGGGCGGATTAAGACCTACGAGCAGTACTTC
CSARDIGGRIKTYEQYF
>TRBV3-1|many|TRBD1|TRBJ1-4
TGTGCCAGCAGACTTCAGGGGGCGGAAAAACTGTTTTTT
CASRLQGAEKLFF
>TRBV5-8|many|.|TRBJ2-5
TGTGCCGGCAGCTTGCCCCGTTTGGCCCAGTACTTC
CAGSLPRLAQYF
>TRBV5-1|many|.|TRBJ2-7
TGCGCCAGCAGCTTGGGATTCGGGAGCTACGAGCAGTACTTC
CASSLGFGSYEQYF
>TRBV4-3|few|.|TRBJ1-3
TGCGCCAGCAGCCAAGACCGCGGGGGTGTCTCTGGAAACACCATATATTTT
CASSQDRGGVSGNTIYF
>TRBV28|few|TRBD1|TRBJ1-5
TGTGCCAGCAGTTCCCCCGGGACAGGGGATCAGCCCCAGCATTTT
CASSSPGTGDQPQHF
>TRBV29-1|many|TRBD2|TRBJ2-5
TGCAGCGTTGGTGGGGTAGCGGGCCCGGTGTCCGAAACGTACCAAGAGACCCAGTACTTC
CSVGGVAGPVSETYQETQYF
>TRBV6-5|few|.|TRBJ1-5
TGTGCCAGCAGTTACCTAGGCGGCCAGCCCCAGCATTTT
CASSYLGGQPQHF